Listed below are T cell receptor beta chains from one sample, sequenced in a study of Ad26.COV2.S vaccination and SARS-CoV-2 variants. Some clones are missing from TCRdb's copy, which holds only in-frame ones; the method was immunoSEQ multiplex PCR. The sample shows roughly 460,000 clones, 80% to 90% of them seen only once. The sample here was peripheral blood, taken in a trial of Ad26.COV2.S vaccine versus placebo. The receptors here all came from a person aged 18-60 years who received the Ad26.COV2.S COVID-19 vaccine or a placebo. Each CDR3 is given without its conserved first and last residue. Each record gives: V gene, J gene, CDR3 protein.

TRBV18,TRBJ2-2,ASSPPSFSGELF
TRBV3-1/TRBV3-2,TRBJ1-6,ASSQPGGSPLH
TRBV25-1,TRBJ2-2,ASSELGGSGELF
TRBV5-4,TRBJ2-5,ASRAGIRETQY
TRBV6-5,TRBJ2-5,ASSSIPGTASETQY
TRBV18,TRBJ1-1,ASSPLFSMTEAF
TRBV21-1,TRBJ1-5,ASSKGYRGFNQPQH
TRBV6-5,TRBJ1-1,ATRDRGMNTEAF
TRBV30,TRBJ2-6,AWSVQTGKSGANVLT
TRBV19,TRBJ1-5,ASSPTNQPQH
TRBV19,TRBJ2-3,ASRKGDTQY
TRBV27,TRBJ2-1,ASSWGRGYNEQF
TRBV6-2/TRBV6-3,TRBJ1-1,ASSYDSGGGNEAF
TRBV10-2,TRBJ2-7,ASSGTNSPYEQY
TRBV7-8,TRBJ1-2,ASSPQVGSNYGYT
TRBV18,TRBJ1-6,ASSPPTLNSPLH
TRBV2,TRBJ2-7,ASRGTGDRY
TRBV4-2,TRBJ2-1,ASSQGVYNEQF
TRBV18,TRBJ2-7,ASSPGLAYSYEQY
TRBV10-2,TRBJ1-1,ASNIQGNTEAF
TRBV15,TRBJ2-7,ATSRSRVVGGHYEQY
TRBV5-1,TRBJ2-1,ASSSSGSYNEQF
TRBV9,TRBJ2-5,ASSIQGFGPKETQY
TRBV21-1,TRBJ2-3,ASSTLAREYTDTQY
TRBV11-2,TRBJ1-4,ASTRQGASATNEKLF
TRBV29-1,TRBJ1-1,SVETGSEAF
TRBV7-9,TRBJ2-7,ASSSGAGATHEQY
TRBV7-9,TRBJ2-1,ASSLKGEQF
TRBV4-2,TRBJ2-7,ASSQDIRYEQY
TRBV23-1,TRBJ2-1,ASSQPGTNEQF
TRBV10-2,TRBJ1-4,ASSPGEGSTNEKLF
TRBV7-2,TRBJ2-5,ASSLSGGAWETQY
TRBV2,TRBJ2-7,ASNVDHASEQY
TRBV30,TRBJ2-4,AWSVRRGNIQY
TRBV7-2,TRBJ2-6,ASSSTQVSGANVLT
TRBV14,TRBJ1-1,ASSVQGNTEAF
TRBV7-6,TRBJ2-7,ASSLGRGTGTNTYEQY
TRBV7-8,TRBJ2-5,ASSLGRRGETQY
TRBV29-1,TRBJ1-1,SVHTVNRYTEAF
TRBV6-2/TRBV6-3,TRBJ2-2,ASSYSNRGTGELF
TRBV6-5,TRBJ1-1,ASSYTKGSEAF
TRBV19,TRBJ1-2,ASSKQSNYGYT
TRBV4-2,TRBJ1-2,ASSQDHTPKDYGYT
TRBV21-1,TRBJ1-4,ASSEGVRTSTNEKLF
TRBV18,TRBJ1-2,ASSPLDGGSGGYT
TRBV7-9,TRBJ1-6,ASSLTGANSPLH
TRBV28,TRBJ2-7,ASSLVSGGSYEQY
TRBV10-3,TRBJ2-1,AISLGSSYNEQF
TRBV15,TRBJ2-2,ATSRDRGLAGTTGELF
TRBV27,TRBJ1-1,ASSLGQHTEAF
TRBV29-1,TRBJ1-4,SVVGREKLF
TRBV4-1,TRBJ1-5,ASSQEAHGAYSNQPQH
TRBV7-2,TRBJ1-6,ASSLGLGQGINYNSPLH